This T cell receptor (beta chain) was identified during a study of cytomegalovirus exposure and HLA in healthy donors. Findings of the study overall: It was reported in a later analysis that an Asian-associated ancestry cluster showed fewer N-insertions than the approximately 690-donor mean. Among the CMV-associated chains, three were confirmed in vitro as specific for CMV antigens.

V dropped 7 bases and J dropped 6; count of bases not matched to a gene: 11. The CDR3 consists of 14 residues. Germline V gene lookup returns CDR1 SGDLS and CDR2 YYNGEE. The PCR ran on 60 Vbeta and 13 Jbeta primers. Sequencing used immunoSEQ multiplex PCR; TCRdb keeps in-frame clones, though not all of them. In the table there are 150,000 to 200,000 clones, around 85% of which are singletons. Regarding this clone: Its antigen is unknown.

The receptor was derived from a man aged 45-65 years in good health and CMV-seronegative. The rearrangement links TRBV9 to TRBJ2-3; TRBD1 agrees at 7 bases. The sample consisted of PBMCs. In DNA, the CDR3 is TGTGCCAGCCAAGGGGGCTTTACCGGGGATACGCAGTATTTT. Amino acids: CASQGGFTGDTQYF.